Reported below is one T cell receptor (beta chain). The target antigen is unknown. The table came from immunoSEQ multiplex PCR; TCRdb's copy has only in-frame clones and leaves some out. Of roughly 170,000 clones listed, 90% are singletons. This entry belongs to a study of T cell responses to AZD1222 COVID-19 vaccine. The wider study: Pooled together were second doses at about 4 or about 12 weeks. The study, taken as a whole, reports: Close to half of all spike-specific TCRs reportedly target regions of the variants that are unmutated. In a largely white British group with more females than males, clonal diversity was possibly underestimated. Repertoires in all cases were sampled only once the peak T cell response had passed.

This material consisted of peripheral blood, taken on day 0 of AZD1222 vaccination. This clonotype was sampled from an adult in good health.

The DNA for the CDR3 is TGTGCCAGCAGCCAGGGAAGAAACGCCTATAATTCACCCCTCCACTTT. This translates into CASSQGRNAYNSPLHF. The chain has TRBV3-1 (or the pseudogene TRBV3-2) and TRBJ1-6; D not resolved. The germline V gene encodes CDR1 LGHDT and CDR2 YNNKEL (reference sequence). Trimming took off 3 bases at V and 2 bases at J, with 11 bases between the two ends. CDR3 size: 16 residues.